The 21 T cell receptor beta chains below come from one sample, sequenced in a study of tumor-infiltrating lymphocytes in primary liver carcinoma. The investigators made TCR beta cDNA from 400 to 550 ng total RNA, using a constant-region primer. Libraries for TCR beta were built through three nested multiplex PCR rounds, which together made up a slightly modified ARM-PCR procedure. Investigators reported that the first two PCR rounds, at roughly 10 cycles each, used TRBV1-TRBV30 forward primers with a C-beta reverse primer. From the multiplex PCR reads, TCRdb called clonotypes with MiXCR, one entry per CDR3 protein. This table has some 94,000 distinct CDR3 sequences, more than 60% appearing once. The source material, roughly 18-31 mg of unsorted bulk tissue, was used to co-extract RNA and DNA. Sequenced sample: liver tumor tissue from sampling region 5. As to subset: tumor region T5, tumor centre. These receptor sequences come from a woman aged 55 to 70 with primary liver carcinoma and hepatitis B virus infection.

This clonotype was detected only a few times. The CDR3 does not close with the conserved phenylalanine or tryptophan, likely indicating a read error. The rearrangement uses TRBV11-1 and TRBJ1-6, with TRBD1 as a possible D gene (5 bases). The germline gives CDR1 SGHAT, CDR2 FQDESV (reference sequence). V lost 5 bases and J 9 bases, leaving 11 bases between the germline ends. CDR3 length equals 13 residues. CDR3 nucleotide sequence: TGTGCCAGCAGCCGGACACTGGTTTCACCCCTCCACCTT. This translates into CASSRTLVSPLHL.

This chain connects TRBV5-4 to TRBJ2-2; 10 positions match TRBD1. The CDR3 sequence is 17 residues long. CDR1 and CDR2 (germline): SGHNT, YYREEE (reference sequence). Trimming at V came to 5 bases and at J to 7 bases, leaving 14 bases not matched to a gene. The CDR3 region has the DNA TGTGCCAGCAGTTCCACAGGGACAGGGGACTCGGTCGGGGAGCTGTTTTTT. It translates to CASSSTGTGDSVGELFF.

Comments on this clonotype: A junction boundary mismatches the germline segment, possibly from a read error. The chain couples TRBV18 to TRBJ2-1, with 8 positions matching TRBD2. Germline V CDR1 and CDR2: KGHSH, LQKENI. The CDR3 runs 17 residues. The CDR3 DNA reads TGTGCCGGCTCACGGGCCGGGACTAGGGCCGATAGGAATGAGCAGTTCTTC. The encoded protein is CAGSRAGTRADRNEQFF.

Concerning this clonotype: Relative to the germline gene, one junction end is altered; a read error may explain this. The chain carries TRBV15 and TRBJ2-7, with unresolved D. The CDR3 consists of 13 residues. Germline values: CDR1 LNHNV, CDR2 YYDKDF (reference sequence). The CDR3: CDTSRDLSYEQYF. The CDR3, as DNA: TGTGACACCAGCAGAGATTTAAGCTACGAGCAGTACTTC.

To note about this clonotype: Likely a read error: the CDR3 ends without its conserved phenylalanine or tryptophan. This chain links TRBV4-2 with TRBJ2-5; TRBD2 agrees at 7 bases. Per the germline V gene, CDR1 is LGHNA and CDR2 is YNFKEQ. The V gene end was trimmed by 4 bases and the J gene end by 0 bases; junction bases not matched to a gene: 11. CDR3 length: 17 amino acids. The DNA of the CDR3 is TGTGCCAGCAGCCGGTCGTGGGGACGGGAGGACCAAGAGACCCAGTACATC. As protein: CASSRSWGREDQETQYI.

V gene TRBV11-2 combines with J gene TRBJ2-3, with a tentative D call TRBD2 (6 bases). CDR3 length: 15 residues. CDR1 is SGHAT, CDR2 FQNNGV, per germline. CDR3 bases: TGTACTAGCAGCTTAATGCGTGGGGGCACAGATACGCAGTATTTT. Amino acid sequence: CTSSLMRGGTDTQYF.

With regard to this clonotype: The junction and the germline gene differ at one end; a read error may be behind it. J is TRBJ2-7 and V is TRBV11-3; possible D gene TRBD2, 6 bases. The CDR3 loop spans 16 amino acids. Germline V lookup: CDR1 SGHNT, CDR2 YENEEA. The CDR3 bases are TGTACCAGCAGCCTTTCGGGAGCCGGGACTGGGGGCGAGCAGTACTTC. Its protein product is CTSSLSGAGTGGEQYF. The complete variable domain, with remaining parts taken from reference TRBV11-3 and TRBJ2-7, reads EAGVVQSPRYKIIEKKQPVAFWCNPISGHNTLYWYLQNLGQGPELLIRYENEEAVDDSQLPKDRFSAERLKGVDSTLKIQPAELGDSAVYLCTSSLSGAGTGGEQYFGPGTRLTVT.

This clonotype appeared once. The junction differs from germline at one of its ends, possibly a read error. This sequence joins TRBV6-6 and TRBJ1-2, with D possibly TRBD1 on 5 matching bases. CDR3 length: 13 amino acids. Germline V gives CDR1 MNHNY, CDR2 SVGAGI (reference sequence). In DNA form, the CDR3 reads TGTGCCAGCAGATACGAGGGGAATTATGGCTGCACCTTC. Translated, it gives CASRYEGNYGCTF.

About this clonotype itself: The junction departs from germline at one end; a sequencing error may be responsible. The V gene is TRBV28, the J gene TRBJ2-2, with 9 bases that match TRBD2. Germline V gene data show CDR1 as MDHEN and CDR2 as SYDVKM. CDR3 size: 18 residues. CDR3 sequence: CASSSRTSETESTGELLF. CDR3 sequence (DNA): TGTGCCAGCAGTTCCCGGACTAGCGAAACTGAGAGCACCGGGGAGCTGTTGTTT.

This clonotype was recorded at least ten times. V gene TRBV12-3 or TRBV12-4 combines with J gene TRBJ2-1, with TRBD2 identical over 14 bases. CDR3 length: 17 amino acids. The ends lost 5 bases at V and 3 bases at J; junction bases unmatched: 6. For the CDR3, the DNA is TGTGCCAGCAGTCTGACTAGCGGGAGGGCCTACTACAATGAGCAGTTCTTC. Residues: CASSLTSGRAYYNEQFF.

This clonotype is a singleton in its sample. An end of the junction differs from the germline gene, which may be a read error. V usage is TRBV7-9 and J usage is TRBJ2-1, with 12 nucleotides matching TRBD2. This CDR3 spans 18 amino acids. Germline assignment: CDR1 SEHNR and CDR2 FQNEAQ (reference sequence). Written as DNA, the CDR3 is TGTGCCAACAGCTCCGCATTCGGACTAGCGGGATTCTACAATGAGCAGTTCTTC. Residues: CANSSAFGLAGFYNEQFF.

This clonotype was detected a few times. One end of the junction varies from germline; a read error may be responsible. CDR3 amino acids: CAGSSPGLVTDTQYF. The CDR3 DNA reads TGTGCCGGCAGCTCCCCGGGACTAGTCACAGATACGCAGTATTTT. This sequence joins TRBV11-2 and TRBJ2-3; 8 bases map to TRBD2. This CDR3 is built from 15 residues. Germline V gene data show CDR1 as SGHAT and CDR2 as FQNNGV.

In this sample, this clonotype turned up a few times. The genes are TRBV27 and TRBJ2-7; maybe TRBD1 (6 bases). Germline-derived CDR1 and CDR2 are MNHEY and SMNVEV (reference sequence). This CDR3 has 14 amino acids. V was shortened by 3 bases and J by 6 bases, with 15 bases between the two germline ends. The CDR3 region is CASSFSRGLSEQYF. DNA for the CDR3: TGTGCCAGCAGTTTCAGCAGGGGTCTGAGCGAGCAGTACTTC.

As to this clonotype: An end of the junction differs from the germline gene, which may be a read error. J is TRBJ1-4 and V is TRBV11-2; no firm D call. The length of the CDR3 is 15 residues. The germline CDR1 and CDR2 sequences are SGHAT and FQNNGV. The CDR3 protein is CVSSYRSLGGEKLFF. In DNA, the CDR3 is TGTGTCAGCAGCTACCGTAGTTTGGGTGGGGAAAAACTGTTTTTT.

The CDR3 nucleotides read TGTGCCAGCAGCTTGGATTGGGTCAGTCCAGCGGGCCCCTACGAGCAGTACTTC. Amino acid sequence: CASSLDWVSPAGPYEQYF. V usage is TRBV11-2 and J usage is TRBJ2-7, with D perhaps TRBD2 (6 bases). V lost 3 bases, J lost 2 bases, and 23 bases lay in between. The CDR3 runs to 18 residues. The germline CDR1 and CDR2 sequences are SGHAT and FQNNGV.

Remarks on this clonotype: A single base separates this from a much larger clone, so it may be a read error. J is TRBJ2-1 and V is TRBV5-4; D might be TRBD2 (5 bases). Germline lookup yields CDR1 SGHNT and CDR2 YYREEE (reference sequence). Trimming shortened V by 3 bases and J by 3 bases, and 10 bases separated the two germline ends. The CDR3 is 14 residues long. The CDR3 DNA sequence: TGTGCCAGCAGCTCGGACTCTGTCTACAATGAGCAGTTCTTC. Translating it yields CASSSDSVYNEQFF.

This clonotype appeared many times. The chain links TRBV29-1 to TRBJ2-1, with a tentative D call TRBD2 (7 bases). The germline V and J ends were trimmed by 4 bases and 0 bases, with 16 bases remaining between them. This CDR3 spans 16 amino acids. Germline V gene sequence: CDR1 SQVTM, CDR2 ANQGSEA. The CDR3: CSVVGGGPSSYNEQFF. In DNA, the CDR3 is TGCAGCGTTGTCGGCGGGGGCCCAAGCTCCTACAATGAGCAGTTCTTC.

A remark on this clonotype: A much bigger clone sits one base away, suggesting this may be a read error. The gene calls are TRBV7-9 and TRBJ2-7; perhaps TRBD2 as D (5 bases). Between the trimmed V and J ends, which lost 10 bases and 4 bases, there was a span of 29 bases. The CDR3 extends over 17 amino acids. The V gene's germline CDR1 is SEHNR and CDR2 FQNEAQ (reference sequence). The CDR3 loop is CANSRSMDSQAAYEQYF. DNA for the CDR3: TGTGCCAACAGTCGAAGTATGGACTCCCAGGCTGCTTACGAGCAGTACTTC.

This clonotype occurred once. The gene calls are TRBV12-3 or TRBV12-4 and TRBJ2-7, with TRBD1 matching 7 bases. V shed 6 bases and J 2 bases; nucleotides not matched to a gene: 10. The CDR3 is 15 amino acids. In nucleotides, the CDR3 is TGTGCCAGCAGCCGCGACAGGGCCCGTACCTACGAGCAGTACTTC. This encodes CASSRDRARTYEQYF.

Of note for this clonotype: This could be a read error, since a much larger clone is one nucleotide away. J is TRBJ2-2 and V is TRBV19; TRBD2 aligns across 9 bases. The CDR3 runs to 14 residues. Germline CDR1 LNHDA, CDR2 SQIVND (reference sequence). Here the CDR3 reads CASTAVYPSGEPFF. Here the CDR3 DNA reads TGTGCCAGTACCGCCGTCTATCCTAGCGGGGAGCCGTTTTTT. The complete variable domain, with remaining parts taken from reference TRBV19 and TRBJ2-2, reads DGGITQSPKYLFRKEGQNVTLSCEQNLNHDAMYWYRQDPGQGLRLIYYSQIVNDFQKGDIAEGYSVSREKKESFPLTVTSAQKNPTAFYLCASTAVYPSGEPFFGEGSRLTVL.

The chain links TRBV7-9 to TRBJ2-2; 7 nucleotides align to TRBD1. The CDR3 is made up of 15 amino acids. CDR1 and CDR2 (germline): SEHNR, FQNEAQ (reference sequence). Trimming at V came to 6 bases and at J to 4 bases, leaving 8 bases not matched to a gene. CDR3 protein: CASSLTGKVTGELFF. The CDR3 DNA reads as TGTGCCAGCAGTTTGACAGGGAAGGTCACCGGGGAGCTGTTTTTT. The full variable domain, its missing parts supplied by reference TRBV7-9 and TRBJ2-2, is DTGVSQNPRHKITKRGQNVTFRCDPISEHNRLYWYRQTLGQGPEFLTYFQNEAQLEKSRLLSDRFSAERPKGSFSTLEIQRTEQGDSAMYLCASSLTGKVTGELFFGEGSRLTVL.